The clone carrying this T cell receptor (beta chain) was seen more than once but under ten times. Antigen: not known. The sample belongs to a study of response to subunit inactivated influenza vaccine. Study-wide results and limits: Authors suggested each seasonal influenza vaccination recruits few new T cells.

Losses at the gene ends were 4 bases for V and 4 bases for J; bases not matched to a gene: 5. CDR3 length equals 14 residues. Germline loops: CDR1 MNHEY, CDR2 SMNVEV (reference sequence). TCRdb itself ran the RT-PCR reads through MiXCR, one entry per CDR3 protein. The sample records about 530,000 distinct CDR3 sequences, approximately 12% being singletons. The sequences come from PBMCs from blood, collected on the day of vaccination. V gene TRBV27 combines with J gene TRBJ2-3; TRBD1 matches 7 bases. This receptor was obtained from a man aged 50 or older who received an inactivated influenza vaccine. Written as DNA, the CDR3 is TGTGCCAGCAGTTCGACAGGGTCGTCAGATACGCAGTATTTT. It translates to CASSSTGSSDTQYF.